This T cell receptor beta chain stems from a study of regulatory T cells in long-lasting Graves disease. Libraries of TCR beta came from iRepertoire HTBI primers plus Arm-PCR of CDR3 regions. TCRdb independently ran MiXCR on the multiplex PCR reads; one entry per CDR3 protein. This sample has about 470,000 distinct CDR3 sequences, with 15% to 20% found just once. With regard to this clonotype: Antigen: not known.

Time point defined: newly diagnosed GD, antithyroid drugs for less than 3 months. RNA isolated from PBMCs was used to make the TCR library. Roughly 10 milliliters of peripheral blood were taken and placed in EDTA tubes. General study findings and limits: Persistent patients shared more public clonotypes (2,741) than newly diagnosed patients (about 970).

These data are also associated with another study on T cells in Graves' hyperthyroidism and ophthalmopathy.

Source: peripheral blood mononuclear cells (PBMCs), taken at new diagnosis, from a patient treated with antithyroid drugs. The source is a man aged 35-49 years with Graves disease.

In nucleotides, the CDR3 is TGTGCCAGCAGTTACTCCCCGACAGGGGGAACTGAAGCTTTCTTT. Protein: CASSYSPTGGTEAFF. The chain is built from TRBV6-5 and TRBJ1-1; 9 nucleotides agree with TRBD1. J was trimmed by 5 bases and V by 0 bases; bases with no gene match: 4. CDR1 is MNHEY, CDR2 SVGAGI, per germline. This CDR3 is built from 15 residues.